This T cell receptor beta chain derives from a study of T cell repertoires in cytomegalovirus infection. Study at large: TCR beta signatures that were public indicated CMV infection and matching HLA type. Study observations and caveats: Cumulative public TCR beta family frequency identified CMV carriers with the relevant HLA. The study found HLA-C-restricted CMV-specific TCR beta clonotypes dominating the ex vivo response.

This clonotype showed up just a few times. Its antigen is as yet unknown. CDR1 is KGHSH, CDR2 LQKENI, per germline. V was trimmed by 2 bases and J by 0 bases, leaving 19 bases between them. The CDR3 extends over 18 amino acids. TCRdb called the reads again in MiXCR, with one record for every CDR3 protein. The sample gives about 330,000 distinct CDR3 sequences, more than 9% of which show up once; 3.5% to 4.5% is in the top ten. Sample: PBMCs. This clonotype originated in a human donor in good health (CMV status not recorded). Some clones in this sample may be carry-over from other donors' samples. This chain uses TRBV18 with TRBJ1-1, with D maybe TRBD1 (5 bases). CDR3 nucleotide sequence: TGTGCCAGCTCACCAAGGCAGGGCCTGACCCTAATGAACACTGAAGCTTTCTTT. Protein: CASSPRQGLTLMNTEAFF.